The rows below give T cell receptor beta chains drawn from one sample of a study of T cell changes during pregnancy in multiple sclerosis. The assay was immunoSEQ multiplex PCR, and TCRdb's table has in-frame clones only and misses some. The sample has around 95,000 clones, about 92% seen once. The sample consisted of peripheral blood, taken after pregnancy. These receptors were obtained from a female donor in good health, enrolled as a control in a pregnancy study. Each CDR3 is given with its conserved first and last residue. A D gene is named only where the DNA matches it firmly.

d_gene	v_gene	CDR3aa
-	TRBV5-4	CASSVPPGTEAFF
TRBD1	TRBV6-5	CASSTTGGGELFF
-	TRBV28	CASSLYGLGYGYTF
-	TRBV13	CASSPPSDTQYF
TRBD2	TRBV5-6	CASTPAGFADTQYF
TRBD1	TRBV2	CARSYRGPSNTEAFF
TRBD1	TRBV5-5	CASALGQGVYNEQFF
-	TRBV5-4	CASYGYADGYTF
-	TRBV27	CASSLLSSGEQYF
-	TRBV7-9	CASSYPYSPLHF
-	TRBV11-2	CASSPNSGEAFF
-	TRBV27	CASSSQTEWEQYF
-	TRBV7-2	CASSPSPSRGETQYF
-	TRBV28	CASSFPASGVGQPQHF
-	TRBV7-9	CASSTPDTGNQPQHF
-	TRBV6-5	CASTGGQGVDTQYF
-	TRBV28	CASSLQDSSYEQYF
TRBD2	TRBV27	CASSHGLAVLNEQFF
-	TRBV6-5	CASSYRLQTSTDTQYF
TRBD2	TRBV28	CASISGRALNEQFF
-	TRBV7-2	CAGSLTALQPQHF
TRBD1	TRBV6-1	CASSEGTGPQPQHF
TRBD2	TRBV7-8	CASSLDRGLAGVYGELFF
-	TRBV9	CASSVVGGYEQYF
-	TRBV30	CAWGPGSGANVLAF
-	TRBV19	CASKVRGDTQYF
-	TRBV7-8	CASSLSFGRERRNTIYF
-	TRBV27	CASSFAGPTYEQYF
-	TRBV7-2	CASSPLDRLDYGYTF
TRBD2	TRBV29-1	CSLRLAGPETQYF
-	TRBV11-2	CASSPGRVVGYGYTF
TRBD1	TRBV19	CASTAQGRYTEAFF
-	TRBV5-1	CASSLRGGEEPQHF
-	TRBV7-9	CASSLGGVGNTEAFF
TRBD1	TRBV5-1	CASSPGQIQETQYF